This T cell receptor (beta chain) was identified during a study of blood T cell repertoires in COVID-19 (dated by TCRdb to 2020 to 2021). Turning to the overall study: Samples from collaborators originated in the United States, Italy and Spain and spanned both the acute and convalescent phases of COVID-19. The prospective study material was composed of cDNA or gDNA derived from T cells, B-cell-depleted T cells, or PBMCs. Subjects who had been exposed to COVID-19, were actively infected with it, or had recovered from it provided the deeply sampled blood TCRbeta repertoires that made up the dataset. A freely available public database, intended as a resource for researchers studying the immune response to SARS-CoV-2, is where the repertoires were released. Samples came from the ongoing ImmuneRACE study (first 160 participants) plus 1,254 subjects from 6 global collaborators. Sample metadata almost always included a de-identified subject ID, COVID-19 status, age in years and sex. Where available, HLA class I and class II types were taken from metadata supplied by the sample provider and were not determined by assay-based typing. Findings and caveats that apply to the study as a whole: How much clinical and demographic metadata was included differed by source and by participant, and the metadata was provided uncurated.

Taken from the germline V gene (reference sequence), the CDR1 and CDR2 loops are LGHDT and YNNKEL. Trimming leaves V shorter by 4 bases and J shorter by 2 bases, with the junction holding 5 bases beyond the gene matches. The CDR3 covers 15 residues, taking in both the cysteine and the phenylalanine. Only the CDR3 portion is preserved as DNA: 45 bases, with reading frame beginning at the first base. TCRbeta CDR3 regions were amplified from genomic DNA using the immunoSEQ Assay, a bias-controlled multiplex PCR. On the authors' methods: The number of nucleated cells in each sample was estimated by amplification of reference gene primers within the assay. To quantify the absolute abundance of each unique TCRbeta CDR3 rearrangement, sequence reads were collapsed and filtered. For each sample, productive Simpson clonality was calculated as the square root of Simpson's diversity index across productive rearrangements. The clones in this table, taken by TCRdb from immuneACCESS, are in-frame only. Not every clone is retained; where verified, under half of the shortfall comes from an unresolved V gene, and the cause of the rest is unknown. V and J calls and clone size follow that table, whereas D and trimming were derived from the DNA. Within this sample are 200,000 to 250,000 clones, with under 90% of them counted one time only. The top ten clonotypes cover over 4.5% of the sample.

Worth noting for this clone: What antigen it recognizes has not been identified. Within one base of it there is no much larger clone, and no base qualities were kept.

Whole blood was collected in K2EDTA tubes by collaborating institutions according to the institutions' own protocols. For TCRbeta analysis, collaborator samples were shipped as frozen whole blood, as isolated PBMCs, or as DNA extracted from either sample type. The receptor chain draws on TRBV3-1 (or the pseudogene TRBV3-2) and TRBJ2-5, with 9 bases in between that match TRBD1. The clonotype was recovered from a man at least 80 years old with acute or convalescent COVID-19. The sequenced sample was peripheral blood. The CDR3 region reads CASSPRDRAQETQYF. The nucleotides are TGTGCCAGCAGCCCAAGGGACAGGGCTCAAGAGACCCAGTACTTC.